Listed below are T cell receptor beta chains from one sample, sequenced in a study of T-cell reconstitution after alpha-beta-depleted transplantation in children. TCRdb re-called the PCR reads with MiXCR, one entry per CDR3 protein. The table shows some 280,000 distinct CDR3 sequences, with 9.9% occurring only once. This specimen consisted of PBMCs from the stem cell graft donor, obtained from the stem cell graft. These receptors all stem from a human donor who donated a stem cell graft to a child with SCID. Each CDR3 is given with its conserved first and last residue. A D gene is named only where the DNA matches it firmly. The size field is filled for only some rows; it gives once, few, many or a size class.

cdr3_nt: TGCAGTGCTAGAGATCCACAGCTCAATCAGCCCCAGCATTTT
cdr3_aa: CSARDPQLNQPQHF
clone_size: .
v_call: TRBV20-1
j_call: TRBJ1-5
d_call: .

cdr3_nt: TGCGCCAGCAGGACGCTAGGCGGGGCAGATACGCAGTATTTT
cdr3_aa: CASRTLGGADTQYF
clone_size: .
v_call: TRBV5-1
j_call: TRBJ2-3
d_call: .

cdr3_nt: TGTGCCAGCTCACCAAAGGGAGGGGAGTATGGCTACACCTTC
cdr3_aa: CASSPKGGEYGYTF
clone_size: once
v_call: TRBV18
j_call: TRBJ1-2
d_call: .

cdr3_nt: TGTGCCAGCGGGACTAGCCGTGATACGCAGTATTTT
cdr3_aa: CASGTSRDTQYF
clone_size: few
v_call: TRBV4-2
j_call: TRBJ2-3
d_call: TRBD2

cdr3_nt: TGTGCCAGCAGTTTAGCGGGGGGTAGAAATCAGCCCCAGCATTTT
cdr3_aa: CASSLAGGRNQPQHF
clone_size: many
v_call: TRBV12-3/TRBV12-4
j_call: TRBJ1-5
d_call: .

cdr3_nt: TGTGCCAGCATCGCTACAGGGGTCTCCTACAATGAGCAGTTCTTC
cdr3_aa: CASIATGVSYNEQFF
clone_size: many
v_call: TRBV28
j_call: TRBJ2-1
d_call: TRBD1

cdr3_nt: TGTGCCAGCAGTTACACGCTTGGCGGCTCTAGCACAGATACGCAGTATTTT
cdr3_aa: CASSYTLGGSSTDTQYF
clone_size: .
v_call: TRBV6-5
j_call: TRBJ2-3
d_call: .

cdr3_nt: TGTGCCAGCGCTAGGGGGGCTGGGGCCAACGTCCTGACTTTC
cdr3_aa: CASARGAGANVLTF
clone_size: once
v_call: TRBV12-3/TRBV12-4
j_call: TRBJ2-6
d_call: .

cdr3_nt: TGTGCCAGCAGCCCCCGGGACATGTCCTACGAGCAGTACTTC
cdr3_aa: CASSPRDMSYEQYF
clone_size: many
v_call: TRBV7-9
j_call: TRBJ2-7
d_call: .

cdr3_nt: TGTGCCAGCAGCCGTGGAAGCACAGATACGCAGTATTTT
cdr3_aa: CASSRGSTDTQYF
clone_size: few
v_call: TRBV12-3/TRBV12-4
j_call: TRBJ2-3
d_call: .

cdr3_nt: TGTGCCAGCAGAGAGTTTCGTCAAAGCACAGATACGCAGTATTTT
cdr3_aa: CASREFRQSTDTQYF
clone_size: many
v_call: TRBV11-2
j_call: TRBJ2-3
d_call: .

cdr3_nt: TGTGCCAGCAGTTTTGCCCTGGGCTCCTACAATGAGCAGTTCTTC
cdr3_aa: CASSFALGSYNEQFF
clone_size: .
v_call: TRBV12-3/TRBV12-4
j_call: TRBJ2-1
d_call: .

cdr3_nt: TGCAGTGCTGGGGGGACAGGGGCGAACTATGGCTACACCTTC
cdr3_aa: CSAGGTGANYGYTF
clone_size: many
v_call: TRBV20-1
j_call: TRBJ1-2
d_call: TRBD1

cdr3_nt: TGTGCCAGCATCCCTAACGCGGGGACAAGGCAAGAGACCCAGTACTTC
cdr3_aa: CASIPNAGTRQETQYF
clone_size: .
v_call: TRBV6-1
j_call: TRBJ2-5
d_call: .

cdr3_nt: TGTGCCAGCAGCGACCGGGACAGGCGAAAAGAGGGCTACACCTTC
cdr3_aa: CASSDRDRRKEGYTF
clone_size: .
v_call: TRBV12-3/TRBV12-4
j_call: TRBJ1-2
d_call: TRBD1

cdr3_nt: TGTGCCAGCAGTGCACGGATAAACAGGGTCTACGAGCAGTACTTC
cdr3_aa: CASSARINRVYEQYF
clone_size: .
v_call: TRBV6-1
j_call: TRBJ2-7
d_call: .

cdr3_nt: TGTGCCACCAGCGGGACGCGGGTGCTGAACACTGAAGCTTTCTTT
cdr3_aa: CATSGTRVLNTEAFF
clone_size: .
v_call: TRBV15
j_call: TRBJ1-1
d_call: .

cdr3_nt: TGCGCCAGCAGCCAAGATAGCGGGGGGGCGAACACCGGGGAGCTGTTTTTT
cdr3_aa: CASSQDSGGANTGELFF
clone_size: many
v_call: TRBV4-1
j_call: TRBJ2-2
d_call: TRBD2

cdr3_nt: TGTGCCAGCAAACCGGGACAGGGGAGAAACATTCAGTACTTC
cdr3_aa: CASKPGQGRNIQYF
clone_size: few
v_call: TRBV2
j_call: TRBJ2-4
d_call: TRBD1

cdr3_nt: TGCAGCGTTGACCCAGGGGAACAGACCCAGTACTTC
cdr3_aa: CSVDPGEQTQYF
clone_size: few
v_call: TRBV29-1
j_call: TRBJ2-5
d_call: .

cdr3_nt: TGTGCCAGCAGCCAAGGTCTGGACAGGGGGTTT
cdr3_aa: CASSQGLDRGF
clone_size: .
v_call: TRBV3-1
j_call: TRBJ2-3
d_call: TRBD1

cdr3_nt: TGTGCCAGCAGCGTAGCTACAGGGAGTGGCGGCTACACCTTC
cdr3_aa: CASSVATGSGGYTF
clone_size: .
v_call: TRBV9
j_call: TRBJ1-2
d_call: .

cdr3_nt: TGTGCCAGCAGACATAAGAAAAGGGTGACAGATACGCAGTATTTT
cdr3_aa: CASRHKKRVTDTQYF
clone_size: .
v_call: TRBV12-3/TRBV12-4
j_call: TRBJ2-3
d_call: .

cdr3_nt: TGTGCCAGCAGTGAAGCAACAGGGCTGAACGAAAAACTGTTTTTT
cdr3_aa: CASSEATGLNEKLFF
clone_size: few
v_call: TRBV2
j_call: TRBJ1-4
d_call: .

cdr3_nt: TGTGCCAGCAGCCAGTATAGCAATCAGCCCCAGCATTTT
cdr3_aa: CASSQYSNQPQHF
clone_size: few
v_call: TRBV11-2
j_call: TRBJ1-5
d_call: .

cdr3_nt: TGTGCCAGCAGCTCCGGGACTAGCGGGGACAATGAGCAGTTCTTC
cdr3_aa: CASSSGTSGDNEQFF
clone_size: many
v_call: TRBV7-3
j_call: TRBJ2-1
d_call: TRBD2

cdr3_nt: TGTGCCAGCAGCACAGGGGGCGCAGAGCAGTTCTTC
cdr3_aa: CASSTGGAEQFF
clone_size: .
v_call: TRBV12-3/TRBV12-4
j_call: TRBJ2-1
d_call: TRBD1

cdr3_nt: TGTGCCACCAACCTGAGGGGCGGGGGGGGCGATACGCAGTATTTT
cdr3_aa: CATNLRGGGGDTQYF
clone_size: .
v_call: TRBV19
j_call: TRBJ2-3
d_call: TRBD2

cdr3_nt: TGCAGTGCCGAGAAGGACACCACAGATACGCAGTATTTT
cdr3_aa: CSAEKDTTDTQYF
clone_size: few
v_call: TRBV20-1
j_call: TRBJ2-3
d_call: .

cdr3_nt: TGTGCCAGCAGTCGACAGGGCCGTCGCGCAGATACGCAGTATTTT
cdr3_aa: CASSRQGRRADTQYF
clone_size: .
v_call: TRBV12-3/TRBV12-4
j_call: TRBJ2-3
d_call: TRBD1

cdr3_nt: TGTGCCAGCAGCCAACCCGGGACACTCAACACTGAAGCTTTCTTT
cdr3_aa: CASSQPGTLNTEAFF
clone_size: few
v_call: TRBV3-1
j_call: TRBJ1-1
d_call: .

cdr3_nt: TGTGCCAGCAGTCCCCGCTCCATTCAGTACTTC
cdr3_aa: CASSPRSIQYF
clone_size: .
v_call: TRBV12-3/TRBV12-4
j_call: TRBJ2-4
d_call: .

cdr3_nt: TGTGCCAGCAGCCGGGACACGAACACTGAAGCTTTCTTT
cdr3_aa: CASSRDTNTEAFF
clone_size: few
v_call: TRBV7-3
j_call: TRBJ1-1
d_call: .

cdr3_nt: TGTGCCAGCAGGGAACAGGGGAACACTGAAGCTTTCTTT
cdr3_aa: CASREQGNTEAFF
clone_size: few
v_call: TRBV12-3/TRBV12-4
j_call: TRBJ1-1
d_call: .

cdr3_nt: TGTGCCAGCAGCGTAGAGGGAAGCACAGATACGCAGTATTTT
cdr3_aa: CASSVEGSTDTQYF
clone_size: many
v_call: TRBV9
j_call: TRBJ2-3
d_call: .

cdr3_nt: TGCGCCAGCAGCCATACCCTTAAGCGGGACACACTCCTCACTGAAGCTTTCTTT
cdr3_aa: CASSHTLKRDTLLTEAFF
clone_size: many
v_call: TRBV4-1
j_call: TRBJ1-1
d_call: .

cdr3_nt: TGTGCCAGCAGTTACTCTCGGACCTACGAGCAGTACTTC
cdr3_aa: CASSYSRTYEQYF
clone_size: many
v_call: TRBV3-1
j_call: TRBJ2-7
d_call: .

cdr3_nt: TGCAGTGCTAGAGATCAGGGGCAGCCCCAGCATTTT
cdr3_aa: CSARDQGQPQHF
clone_size: many
v_call: TRBV20-1
j_call: TRBJ1-5
d_call: .

cdr3_nt: TGCGCCAGCAGCCGGAAGAACACAACAGGGATCCCTGAAGCTTTCTTT
cdr3_aa: CASSRKNTTGIPEAFF
clone_size: .
v_call: TRBV5-1
j_call: TRBJ1-1
d_call: .

cdr3_nt: TGTGCCAGCCAGGACGGGGGGGCGATTCAGCCCCAGCATTTT
cdr3_aa: CASQDGGAIQPQHF
clone_size: .
v_call: TRBV2
j_call: TRBJ1-5
d_call: .

cdr3_nt: TGTGCTAGTGGTTTGGTAGGAGGAAACACCATATATTTT
cdr3_aa: CASGLVGGNTIYF
clone_size: few
v_call: TRBV12-5
j_call: TRBJ1-3
d_call: .

cdr3_nt: TGTGCCAGCAGCTCCACCGGGACGGTCCTAGCCAAAAACATTCAGTACTTC
cdr3_aa: CASSSTGTVLAKNIQYF
clone_size: .
v_call: TRBV11-2
j_call: TRBJ2-4
d_call: .

cdr3_nt: TGCAGTGCGAGTAAGGGTTCCCAGAACACTGAAGCTTTCTTT
cdr3_aa: CSASKGSQNTEAFF
clone_size: few
v_call: TRBV20-1
j_call: TRBJ1-1
d_call: .

cdr3_nt: TGTGCCAGCAGCGTCACAGGGGGCGTCTACAATGAGCAGTTCTTC
cdr3_aa: CASSVTGGVYNEQFF
clone_size: .
v_call: TRBV7-6
j_call: TRBJ2-1
d_call: TRBD1

cdr3_nt: TGCGCCAGCAGGCCGAGAACAGGGGATACCTACGAGCAGTACTTC
cdr3_aa: CASRPRTGDTYEQYF
clone_size: .
v_call: TRBV4-1
j_call: TRBJ2-7
d_call: TRBD1

cdr3_nt: TGTGCCAGCAGCTTAGCGAAGGCGGGTGGCTACGAGCAGTACTTC
cdr3_aa: CASSLAKAGGYEQYF
clone_size: .
v_call: TRBV7-9
j_call: TRBJ2-7
d_call: .

cdr3_nt: TGCGCCAGCAGCAACTACAGGGTCCAAGAGACCCAGTACTTC
cdr3_aa: CASSNYRVQETQYF
clone_size: few
v_call: TRBV5-1
j_call: TRBJ2-5
d_call: .

cdr3_nt: TGCGCCAGCAGCTTGGCGGGGCAGTCCTCCGAGCAGTACTTC
cdr3_aa: CASSLAGQSSEQYF
clone_size: .
v_call: TRBV5-1
j_call: TRBJ2-7
d_call: .

cdr3_nt: TGTGCCAGCAGCCGATCTTATCTGAACACTGAAGCTTTCTTT
cdr3_aa: CASSRSYLNTEAFF
clone_size: few
v_call: TRBV11-2
j_call: TRBJ1-1
d_call: .

cdr3_nt: TGTGCCAGCAGCCCCCTAGCGGGGGGGCCTGCGGGGCAGTTCTTC
cdr3_aa: CASSPLAGGPAGQFF
clone_size: .
v_call: TRBV6-1
j_call: TRBJ2-1
d_call: TRBD2

cdr3_nt: TGCGCCAGCAGCTTGGACATGGGACAGAACACTGAAGCTTTCTTT
cdr3_aa: CASSLDMGQNTEAFF
clone_size: many
v_call: TRBV5-1
j_call: TRBJ1-1
d_call: .

cdr3_nt: TGCGCCAGCAGCTCCCGGACAGGGGCTGGCGAGCAGTACTTC
cdr3_aa: CASSSRTGAGEQYF
clone_size: .
v_call: TRBV5-1
j_call: TRBJ2-7
d_call: TRBD1

cdr3_nt: TGCAGTGCCCCGGGACAGGGCCCAAAAAACATTCAGTACTTC
cdr3_aa: CSAPGQGPKNIQYF
clone_size: .
v_call: TRBV20-1
j_call: TRBJ2-4
d_call: TRBD1

cdr3_nt: TGTGCCAGCAGTTTCGGGGGCGGTGATGAAAAACTGTTTTTT
cdr3_aa: CASSFGGGDEKLFF
clone_size: few
v_call: TRBV12-3/TRBV12-4
j_call: TRBJ1-4
d_call: .

cdr3_nt: TGCGCCAGCAGCCAAGCGGAGAGTTACAATGAGCAGTTCTTC
cdr3_aa: CASSQAESYNEQFF
clone_size: few
v_call: TRBV4-1
j_call: TRBJ2-1
d_call: .

cdr3_nt: TGTGCCAGCAGTCACCTCGGACAGGGCTACGAGCAGTACTTC
cdr3_aa: CASSHLGQGYEQYF
clone_size: many
v_call: TRBV12-3/TRBV12-4
j_call: TRBJ2-7
d_call: TRBD1

cdr3_nt: TGTGCCAGCAGTACCGGGACTAGCGGGGGGACCTACGAGCAGTACTTC
cdr3_aa: CASSTGTSGGTYEQYF
clone_size: few
v_call: TRBV12-3/TRBV12-4
j_call: TRBJ2-7
d_call: TRBD2

cdr3_nt: TGCGCCAGCAGCTTGACCGGGAATCTAATGAACACTGAAGCTTTCTTT
cdr3_aa: CASSLTGNLMNTEAFF
clone_size: .
v_call: TRBV5-1
j_call: TRBJ1-1
d_call: .

cdr3_nt: TGTGCCAGCAGCTGGGGACCCCCGTCAGGCAATGAGCAGTTCTTC
cdr3_aa: CASSWGPPSGNEQFF
clone_size: few
v_call: TRBV12-3/TRBV12-4
j_call: TRBJ2-1
d_call: .